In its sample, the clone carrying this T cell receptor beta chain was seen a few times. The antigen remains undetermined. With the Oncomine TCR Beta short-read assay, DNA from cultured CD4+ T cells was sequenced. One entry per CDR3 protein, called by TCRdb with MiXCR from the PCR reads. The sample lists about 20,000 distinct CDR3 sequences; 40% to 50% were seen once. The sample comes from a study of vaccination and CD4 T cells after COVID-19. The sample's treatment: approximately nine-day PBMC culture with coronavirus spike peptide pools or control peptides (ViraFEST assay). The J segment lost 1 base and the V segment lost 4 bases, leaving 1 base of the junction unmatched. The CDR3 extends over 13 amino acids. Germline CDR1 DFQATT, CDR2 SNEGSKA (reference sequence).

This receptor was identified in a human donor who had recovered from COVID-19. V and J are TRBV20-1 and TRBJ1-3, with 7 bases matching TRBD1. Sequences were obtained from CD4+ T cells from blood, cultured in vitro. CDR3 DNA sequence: TGCAGTGCTATGGACAGGTCTGGAAACACCATATATTTT. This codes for CSAMDRSGNTIYF.